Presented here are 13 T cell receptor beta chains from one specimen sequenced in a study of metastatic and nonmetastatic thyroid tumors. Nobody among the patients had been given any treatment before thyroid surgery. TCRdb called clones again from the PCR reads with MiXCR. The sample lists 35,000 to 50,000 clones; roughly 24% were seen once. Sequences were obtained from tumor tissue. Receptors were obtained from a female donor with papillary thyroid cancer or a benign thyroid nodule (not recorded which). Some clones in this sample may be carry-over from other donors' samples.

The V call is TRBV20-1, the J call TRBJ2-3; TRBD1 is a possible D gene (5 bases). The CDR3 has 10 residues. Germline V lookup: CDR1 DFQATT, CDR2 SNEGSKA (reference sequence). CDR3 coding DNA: TGCAGCCCAAGGGGAGATACGCAGTATTTT. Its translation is CSPRGDTQYF.

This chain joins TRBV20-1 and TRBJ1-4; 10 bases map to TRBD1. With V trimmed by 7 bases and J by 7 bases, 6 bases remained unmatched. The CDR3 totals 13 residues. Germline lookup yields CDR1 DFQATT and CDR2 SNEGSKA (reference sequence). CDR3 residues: CSGRDRGGEKLFF. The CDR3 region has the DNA TGCAGTGGACGGGACAGGGGAGGTGAAAAACTGTTTTTT.

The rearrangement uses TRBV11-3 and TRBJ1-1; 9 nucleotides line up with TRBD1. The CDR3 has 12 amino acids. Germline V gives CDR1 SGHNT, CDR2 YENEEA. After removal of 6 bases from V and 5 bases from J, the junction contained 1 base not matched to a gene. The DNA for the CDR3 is TGTGCCAGCAGGGGACAGGGAACTGAAGCTTTCTTT. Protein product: CASRGQGTEAFF. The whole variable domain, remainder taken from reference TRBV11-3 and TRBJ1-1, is EAGVVQSPRYKIIEKKQPVAFWCNPISGHNTLYWYLQNLGQGPELLIRYENEEAVDDSQLPKDRFSAERLKGVDSTLKIQPAELGDSAVYLCASRGQGTEAFFGQGTRLTVV.

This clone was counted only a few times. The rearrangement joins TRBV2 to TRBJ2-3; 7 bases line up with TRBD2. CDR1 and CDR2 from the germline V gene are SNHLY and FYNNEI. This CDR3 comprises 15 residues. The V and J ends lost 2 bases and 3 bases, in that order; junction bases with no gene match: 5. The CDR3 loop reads CASSEWLAETDTQYF. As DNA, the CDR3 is TGTGCCAGCAGTGAATGGCTAGCGGAGACAGATACGCAGTATTTT.

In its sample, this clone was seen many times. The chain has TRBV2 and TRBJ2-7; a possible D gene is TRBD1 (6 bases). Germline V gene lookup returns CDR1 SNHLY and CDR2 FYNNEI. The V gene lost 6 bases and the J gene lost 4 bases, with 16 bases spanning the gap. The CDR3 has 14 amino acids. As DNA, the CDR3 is TGTGCCAGCAGCCGGGACACCTTTGTGTACGAGCAGTACTTC. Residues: CASSRDTFVYEQYF.

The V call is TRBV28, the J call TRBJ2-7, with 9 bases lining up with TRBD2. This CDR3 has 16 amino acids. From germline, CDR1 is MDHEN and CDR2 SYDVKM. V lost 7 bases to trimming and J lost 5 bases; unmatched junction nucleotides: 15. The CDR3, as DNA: TGTGCCAGCACCCCCGGGCCCCTTAGCGGGAGTAACGAGCAGTACTTC. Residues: CASTPGPLSGSNEQYF.

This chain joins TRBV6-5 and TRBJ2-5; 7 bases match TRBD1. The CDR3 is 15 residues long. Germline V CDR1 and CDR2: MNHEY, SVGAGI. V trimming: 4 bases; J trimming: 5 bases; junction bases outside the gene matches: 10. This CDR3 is CASSLLTGTGETQYF. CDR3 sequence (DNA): TGTGCCAGCAGTTTACTGACAGGGACGGGGGAGACCCAGTACTTC.

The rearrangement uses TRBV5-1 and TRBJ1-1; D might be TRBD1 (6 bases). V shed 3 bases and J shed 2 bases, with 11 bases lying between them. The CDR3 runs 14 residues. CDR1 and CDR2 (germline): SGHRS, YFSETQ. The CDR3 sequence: CASSSRTANTEAFF. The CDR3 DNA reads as TGCGCCAGCAGCTCTAGGACAGCTAACACTGAAGCTTTCTTT.

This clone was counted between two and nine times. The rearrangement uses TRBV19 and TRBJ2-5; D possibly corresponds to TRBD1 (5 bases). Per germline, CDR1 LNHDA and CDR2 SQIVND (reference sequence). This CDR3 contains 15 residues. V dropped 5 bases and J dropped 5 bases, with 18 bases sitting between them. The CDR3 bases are TGTGCCAGTAGTCCCGACAGTTCCCTCGGGGAGACCCAGTACTTC. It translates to CASSPDSSLGETQYF.

DNA of the CDR3: TGTGCCAGCAGCCGAGATACGGTCACTGAAGCTTTCTTT. Translating gives CASSRDTVTEAFF. V is TRBV28 and J is TRBJ1-1; D is unclear. The V end lost 6 bases, the J end lost 4 bases, and 12 bases lay between the germline ends. This CDR3 region has 13 residues. Germline V CDR1 and CDR2: MDHEN, SYDVKM.

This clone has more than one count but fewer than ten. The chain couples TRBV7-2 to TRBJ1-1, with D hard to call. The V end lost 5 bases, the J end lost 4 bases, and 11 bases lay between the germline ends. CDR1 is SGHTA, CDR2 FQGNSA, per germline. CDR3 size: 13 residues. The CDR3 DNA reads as TGTGCCAGCAGCCGTGGGAGCTCCACTGAAGCTTTCTTT. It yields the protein CASSRGSSTEAFF.

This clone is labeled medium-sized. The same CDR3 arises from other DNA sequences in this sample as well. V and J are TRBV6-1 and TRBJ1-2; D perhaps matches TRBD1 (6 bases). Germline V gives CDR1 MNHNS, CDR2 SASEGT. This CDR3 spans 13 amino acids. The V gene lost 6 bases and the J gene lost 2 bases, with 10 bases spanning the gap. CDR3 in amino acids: CASSRDINYGYTF. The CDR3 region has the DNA TGTGCCAGCAGCAGGGACATCAACTATGGCTACACCTTC.

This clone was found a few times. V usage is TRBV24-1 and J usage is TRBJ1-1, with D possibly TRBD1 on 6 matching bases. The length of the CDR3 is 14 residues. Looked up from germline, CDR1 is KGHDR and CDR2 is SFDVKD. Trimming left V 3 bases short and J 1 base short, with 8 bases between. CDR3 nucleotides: TGTGCCACCAGTGATCACAGGGAGAACACTGAAGCTTTCTTT. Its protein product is CATSDHRENTEAFF.